This T cell receptor beta chain was recovered during a study of T cell responses to AZD1222 COVID-19 vaccine. A remark on this clone: Its matching antigen is unknown.

CDR3 size: 16 residues. Per the germline V gene, CDR1 is SGHNT and CDR2 is YYREEE (reference sequence). V gave up 0 bases and J gave up 0 bases, with 10 bases separating them. Study findings and constraints: Seropositive at baseline were only six AZD1222 recipients. There were vaccine-associated CD4 TCRs across spike, dominant at 160-218 and 743-854. A mostly white British donor set with more females was recruited, and clonal diversity was possibly underestimated.

Here immunoSEQ multiplex PCR was the method, and the copy in TCRdb shows in-frame clones only, minus some. The sample has some 200,000 clones, approximately 90% seen once. The source material was peripheral blood, sampled on day 0 of AZD1222 vaccination. The chain combines TRBV5-4 with TRBJ1-3, with a possible D match to TRBD1 (6 bases). This receptor was obtained from an adult in good health. CDR3 in DNA: TGTGCCAGCAGCTTGGGGGGGGCCGGCTCTGGAAACACCATATATTTT. It codes for CASSLGGAGSGNTIYF.